This T cell receptor (beta chain) was obtained from a study of PD-1 blockade in classical Hodgkin lymphoma. Study-level information: Patients were treated with nivolumab at 3 mg/kg, and this was given intravenously every 2 weeks. Study-wide findings and caveats: Complete responders showed a baseline diversity that resembled the diversity of newly diagnosed patients. Sources of repertoire differences remain undefined, possibly disease activity or prior therapy.

Every patient was affected by relapse after autologous stem cell transplantation, while exposure to brentuximab vedotin was not uniform. This clone is large. What it recognizes is unknown. Clones were read by immunoSEQ multiplex PCR, and TCRdb kept only the in-frame ones, dropping some. The data show 12,000 to 15,000 clones, roughly 82% seen once. The germline V gene encodes CDR1 MNHEY and CDR2 SMNVEV (reference sequence). This CDR3 has 16 amino acids. Trimming pared 2 bases from V and 5 bases from J, leaving 18 bases between. The chain couples TRBV27 to TRBJ1-2; D is perhaps TRBD1 (5 bases). The clonotype comes from a human donor with classical Hodgkin lymphoma. The sequencing used peripheral blood mononuclear cells (PBMCs), collected at baseline. The CDR3 protein is CASSLALDRGLYGYTF. The CDR3 DNA is TGTGCCAGCAGTTTAGCCTTGGACCGGGGCCTATATGGCTACACCTTC.